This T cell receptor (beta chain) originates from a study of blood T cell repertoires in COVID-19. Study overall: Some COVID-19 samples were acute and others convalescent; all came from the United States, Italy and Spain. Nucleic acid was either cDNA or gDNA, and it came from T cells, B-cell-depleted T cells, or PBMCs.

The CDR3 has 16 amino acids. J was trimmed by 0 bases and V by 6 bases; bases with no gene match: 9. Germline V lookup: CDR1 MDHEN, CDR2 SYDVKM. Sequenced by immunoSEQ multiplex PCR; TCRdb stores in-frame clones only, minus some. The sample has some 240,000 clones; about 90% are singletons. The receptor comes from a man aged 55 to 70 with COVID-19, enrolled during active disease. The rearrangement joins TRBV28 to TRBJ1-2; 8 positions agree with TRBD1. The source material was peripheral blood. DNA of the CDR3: TGTGCCAGCAGACAGGGGGTGTACCGAACTAACTATGGCTACACCTTC. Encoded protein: CASRQGVYRTNYGYTF.